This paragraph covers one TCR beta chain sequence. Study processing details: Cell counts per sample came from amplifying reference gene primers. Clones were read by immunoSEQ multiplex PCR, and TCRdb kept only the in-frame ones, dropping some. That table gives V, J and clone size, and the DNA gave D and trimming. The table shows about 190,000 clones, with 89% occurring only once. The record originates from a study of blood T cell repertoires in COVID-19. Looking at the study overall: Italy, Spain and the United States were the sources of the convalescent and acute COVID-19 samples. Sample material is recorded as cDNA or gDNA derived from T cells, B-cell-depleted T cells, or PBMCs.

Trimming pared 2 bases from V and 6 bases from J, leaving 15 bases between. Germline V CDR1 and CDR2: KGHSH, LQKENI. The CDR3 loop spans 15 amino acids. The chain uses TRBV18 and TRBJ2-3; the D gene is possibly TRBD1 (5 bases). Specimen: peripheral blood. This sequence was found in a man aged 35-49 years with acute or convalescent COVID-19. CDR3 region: CASSPDSPYGDTQYF. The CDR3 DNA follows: TGTGCCAGCTCACCAGACAGTCCCTACGGGGATACGCAGTATTTT.